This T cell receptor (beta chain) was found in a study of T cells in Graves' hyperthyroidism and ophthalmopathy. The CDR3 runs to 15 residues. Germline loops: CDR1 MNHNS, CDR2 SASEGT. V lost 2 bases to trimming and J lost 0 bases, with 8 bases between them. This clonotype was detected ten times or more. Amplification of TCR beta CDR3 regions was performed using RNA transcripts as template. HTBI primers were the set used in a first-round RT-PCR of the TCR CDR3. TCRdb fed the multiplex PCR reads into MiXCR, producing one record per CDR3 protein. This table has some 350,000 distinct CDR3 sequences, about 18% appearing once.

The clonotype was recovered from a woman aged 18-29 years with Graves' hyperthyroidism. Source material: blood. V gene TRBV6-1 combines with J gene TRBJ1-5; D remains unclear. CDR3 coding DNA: TGTGCCAGCAGTGAACTTCTCAATAGCAATCAGCCCCAGCATTTT. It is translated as CASSELLNSNQPQHF.